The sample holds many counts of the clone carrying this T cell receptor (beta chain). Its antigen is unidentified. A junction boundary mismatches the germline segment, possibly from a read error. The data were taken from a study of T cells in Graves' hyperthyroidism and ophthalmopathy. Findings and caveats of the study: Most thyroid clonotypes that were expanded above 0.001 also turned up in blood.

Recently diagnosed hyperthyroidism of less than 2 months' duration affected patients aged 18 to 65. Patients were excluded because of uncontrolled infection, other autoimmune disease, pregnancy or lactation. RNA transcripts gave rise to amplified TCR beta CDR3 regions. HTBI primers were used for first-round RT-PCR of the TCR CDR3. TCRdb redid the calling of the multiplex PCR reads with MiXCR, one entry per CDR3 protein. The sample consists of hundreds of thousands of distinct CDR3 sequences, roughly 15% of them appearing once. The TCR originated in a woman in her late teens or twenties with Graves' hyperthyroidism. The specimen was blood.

The CDR3 protein is CASSLGQWNTEAFF. The CDR3 region has the DNA TGCGCCAGCAGCCTCGGGCAATGGAACACTGAAGCTTTTTTT. The genes are TRBV4-1 and TRBJ1-1; D is undetermined. The CDR3 consists of 14 residues. The germline gives CDR1 MGHRA, CDR2 YSYEKL.